Following are 10 T cell receptor beta chains from one sample sequenced in a study of T-cell reconstitution after alpha-beta-depleted transplantation in children. The TCRbeta library incorporated unique molecular identifiers. MiXCR was run by TCRdb on the PCR reads, yielding one entry per CDR3 protein. The sample includes about 540,000 distinct CDR3 sequences, over 25% seen only once; the top ten take about a third. Sample: PBMCs, taken before TCRalphabeta/CD19-depleted stem cell transplant. The receptors stem from a boy in the first two years of life with Wiskott-Aldrich syndrome, due to receive a stem cell transplant.

This chain connects TRBV25-1 to TRBJ2-5; no firm D call. CDR3 length: 13 amino acids. Trimming took off 1 base at V and 5 bases at J, with 8 bases between the two ends. Germline V gene data show CDR1 as MGHDK and CDR2 as SYGVNS. This CDR3 is CASSESGEETQYF. The CDR3 nucleotides are TGTGCCAGCAGTGAATCGGGCGAGGAGACCCAGTACTTC.

This clonotype occurred once. The V call is TRBV5-1, the J call TRBJ2-3; D possibly matches TRBD1 or TRBD2 (5 bases each). The CDR3 runs to 18 residues. Per the germline V gene, CDR1 is SGHRS and CDR2 is YFSETQ. V was clipped by 2 bases and J by 0 bases, with 19 bases between them. This CDR3 reads CASSFRDAARISTDTQYF. CDR3 nucleotides: TGCGCCAGCAGCTTCCGGGACGCAGCCCGTATTAGCACAGATACGCAGTATTTT.

In its sample, this clonotype was seen a few times. The rearrangement joins TRBV13 to TRBJ2-5; 13 bases map to TRBD2. J gave up 4 bases and V 6 bases, and 5 bases lay outside the gene matches. Germline V gene sequence: CDR1 PRHDT, CDR2 FYEKMQ (reference sequence). CDR3 length: 15 amino acids. The CDR3: CASRLAGGPGETQYF. In DNA form, the CDR3 reads TGTGCCAGCAGACTAGCGGGAGGGCCCGGAGAGACCCAGTACTTC.

The sample holds a few counts of this clonotype. The chain carries TRBV10-3 and TRBJ1-1, with D possibly matching TRBD1 (6 bases). CDR1 and CDR2 (germline): ENHRY, SYGVKD. The CDR3 extends over 15 amino acids. Between the trimmed V and J ends, which lost 5 bases and 0 bases, there was a span of 13 bases. CDR3 sequence: CAISTGDIMNTEAFF. DNA of the CDR3: TGTGCCATCAGTACTGGGGACATCATGAACACTGAAGCTTTCTTT.

The V gene is TRBV11-1, the J gene TRBJ2-2, with TRBD2 identical over 9 bases. The CDR3 loop spans 15 amino acids. The germline V gene encodes CDR1 SGHAT and CDR2 FQDESV (reference sequence). J lost 6 bases, V lost 0 bases, and 2 bases had no gene match. CDR3 residues: CASSLAGLASGELFF. CDR3 DNA sequence: TGTGCCAGCAGCTTAGCTGGACTAGCGTCCGGGGAGCTGTTTTTT. The full variable domain, in which reference TRBV11-1 and TRBJ2-2 provide the parts outside the CDR3, is EAEVAQSPRYKITEKSQAVAFWCDPISGHATLYWYRQILGQGPELLVQFQDESVVDDSQLPKDRFSAERLKGVDSTLKIQPAELGDSAMYLCASSLAGLASGELFFGEGSRLTVL.

This clonotype was counted a few times. The chain joins TRBV11-2 to TRBJ2-7, with TRBD2 matching over 9 bases. The V and J ends lost 0 bases and 6 bases, in that order; junction bases with no gene match: 9. CDR3 length: 16 residues. Germline values: CDR1 SGHAT, CDR2 FQNNGV. This CDR3 reads CASSLDMVAGVGEQYF. The CDR3 DNA follows: TGTGCCAGCAGCTTAGATATGGTAGCGGGAGTAGGCGAGCAGTACTTC.

The sample holds a few counts of this clonotype. The chain recombines TRBV20-1 with TRBJ2-1; tentative D call: TRBD1 (6 bases). Between the trimmed V and J ends, which lost 1 base and 2 bases, there was a span of 12 bases. Germline values: CDR1 DFQATT, CDR2 SNEGSKA (reference sequence). The CDR3 contains 15 residues. The CDR3 coding sequence is TGCAGTGCTAGAGGGGGGACATACACCTACAATGAGCAGTTCTTC. Amino acids: CSARGGTYTYNEQFF.

This clonotype was seen more than once but under ten times. The chain combines TRBV5-1 with TRBJ1-2; the match to TRBD1 covers 10 bases. The CDR3 has 16 amino acids. With V trimmed by 4 bases and J by 3 bases, 9 bases remained unmatched. CDR1 and CDR2 (germline): SGHRS, YFSETQ. CDR3 region: CASSGSRDRGDYGYTF. For the CDR3, the DNA is TGCGCCAGCAGCGGAAGCCGGGACAGGGGTGACTATGGCTACACCTTC.

This clonotype was seen more than once but under ten times. The rearrangement uses TRBV4-1 and TRBJ2-3; the D gene could be TRBD1 or TRBD2 (6 bases each). Germline loops: CDR1 MGHRA, CDR2 YSYEKL. The V end lost 1 base, the J end lost 0 bases, and 20 bases lay between the germline ends. CDR3 length equals 19 residues. The CDR3 coding sequence is TGCGCCAGCAGCCAAGTCGGCAGGGGTAAGGGGACTAGCACAGATACGCAGTATTTT. This encodes CASSQVGRGKGTSTDTQYF.

The rearrangement joins TRBV5-1 to TRBJ2-1; D tentatively fits TRBD1 or TRBD2 (5 bases each). CDR3 length: 15 amino acids. Germline-derived CDR1 and CDR2 are SGHRS and YFSETQ. Trimming took off 3 bases at V and 7 bases at J, with 17 bases between the two ends. The CDR3 region is CASSSTPGLVNEQFF. The CDR3 DNA sequence: TGCGCCAGCAGCTCGACCCCGGGGCTAGTGAATGAGCAGTTCTTC.